The sequence of this T cell receptor (beta chain) was determined in a study of beta chain features in type 1 diabetes. Study-wide findings and caveats: A moderate, significant TCRB CDR3 shortening appeared in type 1 diabetes across four CD4+ subsets.

The whole isolated RNA underwent reverse transcription, so sequencing captured expressed TCRB transcripts. Using immunoSEQ multiplex PCR, the repertoire was profiled, and TCRdb retains in-frame clones only, with some absent. The repertoire holds hundreds of thousands of clones, with over 12% as singletons. This clone was counted between two and nine times. Antigen: not known. The CDR3 runs to 16 residues. The germline V gene encodes CDR1 SQVTM and CDR2 ANQGSEA. The V gene end was trimmed by 4 bases and the J gene end by 1 base; junction bases not matched to a gene: 7. This TCR was recovered from a man in his late teens or twenties with type 1 diabetes. The genes are TRBV29-1 and TRBJ2-6, with 7 nucleotides matching TRBD1. The sequenced sample was naive CD4+ T cells from blood. The CDR3 sequence is CSVGGQMRSGANVLTF. As DNA, the CDR3 is TGCAGCGTTGGGGGACAGATGAGGTCTGGGGCCAACGTCCTGACTTTC.